What follows describes a single TCR beta chain. The antigen is unknown. This entry comes from a study of memory CD4+ T cells and cytomegalovirus serostatus. For the study at large: Of the healthy Belgian adults, nine or ten were CMV seropositive and 20 to 30 seronegative. Findings and caveats of the study: About 40% of the roughly 160 known CMV-associated TCRbeta sequences appeared in CD4+ memory.

Single viable CD3+CD4+CD8-CD45RO+ cells were sorted as the memory CD4+ T cells. After removal of 3 bases from V and 6 bases from J, the junction contained 8 bases not matched to a gene. The CDR3 has 16 amino acids. In germline, CDR1 is LNHDA, CDR2 SQIVND (reference sequence). Libraries were prepared by immunoSEQ multiplex PCR; TCRdb keeps only in-frame clonotypes and omits some of them. The data hold about 61,000 clones, with less than 85% observed a single time. This receptor was obtained from an adult in good health and CMV-seronegative. Some clones in this sample may be carry-over from other donors' samples. The rearrangement joins TRBV19 to TRBJ1-5; 10 bases are a match to TRBD1. Input material: memory CD4+ T cells from blood. The CDR3 spells CASSISDRGFAQPQHF. CDR3 coding DNA: TGTGCCAGTAGTATCTCGGACAGGGGGTTCGCTCAGCCCCAGCATTTT.